Here is one TCR beta chain with its context. Its cognate antigen is unknown. The CDR3 length is 14 residues. V lost 6 bases to trimming and J lost 1 base; unmatched junction nucleotides: 4. Germline lookup yields CDR1 SGHTA and CDR2 FQGNSA. The data originate from a study of shared clonotypes between healthy human individuals. Notes on the study in general: There were few donors, and this limited the genetic and exposure-history diversity represented. Investigators expected sequencing depth to affect clonotype sharing among donors.

In the authors' workflow: ImmunoSEQ only sent back junction sequences with no quality scores, so filtering was done differently. Clones were sequenced by immunoSEQ multiplex PCR, and TCRdb holds only the in-frame ones, with some missing. V and J calls and clone size are copied from that table; D and trimming were computed from the DNA. The sample lists 400,000 to 550,000 clones, 70% to 85% occurring once. Donors included only healthy HIV-negative adults lacking recent acute infections or vaccinations. The TCR originated in a woman in her forties in good health. Some clones in this sample may be carry-over from other donors' samples. The chain has TRBV7-2 and TRBJ2-7; TRBD2 aligns across 9 bases. Material: PBMCs. CDR3 bases: TGTGCCAGCAGAATAGCGGGAGATTCCTACGAGCAGTACTTC. Residues: CASRIAGDSYEQYF.